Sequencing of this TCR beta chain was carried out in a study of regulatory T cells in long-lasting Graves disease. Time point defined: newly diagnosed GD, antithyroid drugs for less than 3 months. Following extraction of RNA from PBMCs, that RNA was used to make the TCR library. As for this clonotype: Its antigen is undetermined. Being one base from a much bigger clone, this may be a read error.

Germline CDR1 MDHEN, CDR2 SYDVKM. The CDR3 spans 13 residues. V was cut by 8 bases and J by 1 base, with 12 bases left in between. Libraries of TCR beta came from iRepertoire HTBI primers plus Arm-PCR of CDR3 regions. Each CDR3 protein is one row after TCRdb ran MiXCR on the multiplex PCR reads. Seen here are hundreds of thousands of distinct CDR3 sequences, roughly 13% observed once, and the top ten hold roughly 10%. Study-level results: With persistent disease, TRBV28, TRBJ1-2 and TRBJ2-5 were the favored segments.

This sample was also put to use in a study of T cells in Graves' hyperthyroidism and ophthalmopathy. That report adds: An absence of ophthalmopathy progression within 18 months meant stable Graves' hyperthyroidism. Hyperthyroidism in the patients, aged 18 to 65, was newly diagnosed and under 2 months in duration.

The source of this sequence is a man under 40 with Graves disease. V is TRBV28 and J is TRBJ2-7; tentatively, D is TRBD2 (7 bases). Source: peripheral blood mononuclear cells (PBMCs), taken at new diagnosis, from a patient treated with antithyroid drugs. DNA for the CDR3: TGTGCCAGCGGGAGGGGGGATTCCTACGAGCAGTACTTC. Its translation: CASGRGDSYEQYF.